The present TCR beta chain was sequenced within a study of naive and memory T cell subsets. The CDR3 length is 15 residues. V lost 3 bases to trimming and J lost 7 bases, with 15 bases between them. CDR1 SGHVS and CDR2 FQNEAQ come from the germline V gene. This clonotype was counted a few times. Its cognate antigen is unknown. A much more abundant neighbour one base away suggests this may be a read error. Two oligonucleotides, mixed equimolar, formed the beta constant-region primer covering TRBC1 and TRBC2. The cDNA 3' end received a ligated single-stranded oligonucleotide carrying the SP2 primer and a 12-nucleotide UMI. TCRdb re-called the UMI-ligation and nested PCR reads through MiXCR, storing one row per CDR3 protein. The sample lists over 4,500 distinct CDR3 sequences, roughly 6.6% occurring once. Overall study results and limits: Expression changes during T cell differentiation may affect RNA-based TCR counts.

Separate alpha and beta amplification began at the second PCR step. CD8 T cells were positively selected from what remained after CD4 positive selection. This TCR came from a human donor in good health. The J gene is TRBJ1-4, the V gene TRBV7-8; maybe TRBD1 (5 bases). Sequencing was carried out using effector memory CD8+ T cells from blood. Subset noted: effector memory, CD45RA- CD27-. The DNA for the CDR3 is TGTGCCAGCAGCTTCGCGCGGGGGACCGGTGAAAAACTGTTTTTT. Translating gives CASSFARGTGEKLFF.